This T cell receptor beta chain was documented in a study of T cells after yellow fever vaccination. Study summary: Each low-cell-number fraction was prepared by means of SMART-Seq v4 Ultra Low Input.

UMIs were added to TCR cDNA along with a universal primer site when it was made by 5'RACE template switching. MiXCR, run by TCRdb on the 5' RACE reads, gives a single entry per CDR3 protein. The table includes 150,000 to 200,000 distinct CDR3 sequences, approximately 6.2% detected once. CDR1 is DFQATT, CDR2 SNEGSKA, per germline (reference sequence). Trimming pared 3 bases from V and 2 bases from J, leaving 14 bases between. The CDR3 is 14 amino acids. Material: CD4+ T cells sorted from PBMCs, obtained on the day of the first yellow fever vaccination. The chain joins TRBV20-1 to TRBJ2-7; maybe TRBD1 (6 bases). The sequence derives from a young man who received the YFV17D yellow fever vaccine. The CDR3 spells CSASGTGLTYEQYF. CDR3 sequence (DNA): TGCAGTGCTAGTGGTACAGGGCTTACCTACGAGCAGTACTTC.